The clone carrying this T cell receptor (beta chain) was counted a few times. The antigen remains unidentified. The data belong to a study of CD8 T cells in ankylosing spondylitis. General study results and limits: Some motif variants were previously reported in reactive arthritis synovial fluid and blood.

Trimming shortened V by 1 base and J by 3 bases, and 9 bases separated the two germline ends. Germline V gives CDR1 SEHNR, CDR2 FQNEAQ (reference sequence). There are 14 residues in the CDR3. MiXCR was run by TCRdb on the 5' RACE reads, yielding one entry per CDR3 protein. The data contain approximately 350,000 distinct CDR3 sequences, about 20% of them singletons. The chain employs TRBV7-9 and TRBJ1-1; the D is unclear. The receptor's source is a male donor with ankylosing spondylitis or in good health (not recorded which). Input material: blood, either unsorted or a sorted T cell fraction (not recorded which). This CDR3 is CASSLVLGDTEAFF. As DNA, the CDR3 is TGTGCCAGCAGCTTAGTATTAGGAGACACTGAAGCTTTCTTT.